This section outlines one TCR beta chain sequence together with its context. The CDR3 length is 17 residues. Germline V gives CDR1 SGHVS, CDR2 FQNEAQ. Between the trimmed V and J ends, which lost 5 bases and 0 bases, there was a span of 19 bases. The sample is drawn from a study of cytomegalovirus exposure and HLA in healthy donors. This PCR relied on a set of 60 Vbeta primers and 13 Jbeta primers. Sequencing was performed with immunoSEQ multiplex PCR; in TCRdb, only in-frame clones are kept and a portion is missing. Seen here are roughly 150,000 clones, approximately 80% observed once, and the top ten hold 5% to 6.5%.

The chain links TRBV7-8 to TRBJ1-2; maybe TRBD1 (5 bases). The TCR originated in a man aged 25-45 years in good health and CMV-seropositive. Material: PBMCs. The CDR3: CASSPLGGLKANYGYTF. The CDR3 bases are TGTGCCAGCAGCCCACTGGGGGGACTCAAAGCTAACTATGGCTACACCTTC.